One and the same sample provided the 29 T cell receptor beta chains below, sequenced in a study of Graves' ophthalmopathy and Graves' hyperthyroidism (dated by TCRdb to the late 2010s). Sequencing used an Illumina HiSeq 2000. TCR beta CDR3 regions were amplified from RNA transcripts for repertoire sequencing. HTBI primers and the Qiagen OneStep RT-PCR kit were used in a first-round RT-PCR, which was followed by a second-round multiplex PCR, size selection and purification. Using fastp trimming at Q25 and MiXCR clonotype assembly, TCRdb reanalyzed the public sequencing data and kept in-frame beta chains. Each entry merges the rows of one CDR3 protein and shows their most common DNA and genes. This sample lists roughly 500,000 distinct CDR3 sequences; 13% to 15% were detected once. The ten most abundant clones make up 8% to 10% of the sample. The sample was blood. The origin of the receptors is a woman in her twenties or thirties with Graves' ophthalmopathy. Donor details come from another sample of the same person, matched by shared clones.

V usage is TRBV12-3 or TRBV12-4 and J usage is TRBJ1-2; D not certain. This CDR3 region has 12 residues. With 2 bases removed from V and 8 bases from J, the gap between germline ends came to 9 bases. The CDR3 DNA reads TGTGCCAGCAGTTTATCAGCGAACGGCTACACCTTC. Translating it yields CASSLSANGYTF.

V gene TRBV11-3 combines with J gene TRBJ2-7; 8 bases are a match to TRBD1. This CDR3 has 15 amino acids. Looked up from germline, CDR1 is SGHNT and CDR2 is YENEEA. J was trimmed by 6 bases and V by 0 bases; bases with no gene match: 7. The CDR3 is CASSLDGTGHREQYF. For the CDR3, the DNA is TGTGCCAGCAGCTTAGATGGGACAGGACATCGCGAGCAGTACTTC.

This clonotype has only a few counts. The rearrangement links TRBV3-1 to TRBJ2-7, with 14 bases identical to TRBD2. The germline gives CDR1 LGHDT, CDR2 YNNKEL (reference sequence). The V gene end was trimmed by 5 bases and the J gene end by 5 bases; junction bases not matched to a gene: 5. This CDR3 is 15 amino acids long. The CDR3: CASSGTSGSPHEQYF. The CDR3 bases are TGTGCCAGCAGCGGGACTAGCGGGAGTCCCCACGAGCAGTACTTC.

This clonotype was recorded many times. V is TRBV28 and J is TRBJ2-7, with 9 positions matching TRBD1. V lost 6 bases and J lost 2; bases outside the gene matches: 5. CDR1 is MDHEN, CDR2 SYDVKM, per germline. This CDR3 contains 14 residues. In DNA form, the CDR3 reads TGTGCCAGCAGGTTCGACAGGGGGGCCTACGAGCAGTACTTC. Translating it yields CASRFDRGAYEQYF.

This clonotype was counted many times. This chain uses TRBV2 with TRBJ1-5; tentatively, D is TRBD1 (6 bases). V lost 2 bases and J 4 bases, leaving 12 bases between the germline ends. This CDR3 region has 15 residues. Germline V gene data show CDR1 as SNHLY and CDR2 as FYNNEI. CDR3 in amino acids: CASSEWQGRNQPQHF. The CDR3 bases are TGTGCCAGCAGTGAATGGCAGGGGAGGAATCAGCCCCAGCATTTT.

The V gene is TRBV7-8, the J gene TRBJ1-5; no reliable D call. Germline V gene lookup returns CDR1 SGHVS and CDR2 FQNEAQ. The V end lost 1 base, the J end lost 5 bases, and 15 bases lay between the germline ends. The CDR3 loop spans 16 amino acids. CDR3 amino acids: CASSLDGPGGHQPQHF. The CDR3 nucleotides are TGTGCCAGCAGCTTAGATGGTCCAGGTGGGCATCAGCCCCAGCATTTT.

This clonotype occurred many times. The chain employs TRBV30 and TRBJ1-1; no definite D call. This CDR3 spans 13 amino acids. Between the trimmed V and J ends, which lost 0 bases and 7 bases, there was a span of 12 bases. The germline CDR1 and CDR2 sequences are GTSNPN and SVGIG (reference sequence). CDR3 in amino acids: CAWSVVGNGEAFF. Written as DNA, the CDR3 is TGTGCCTGGAGTGTAGTGGGGAATGGTGAAGCTTTCTTT.

The chain has TRBV20-1 and TRBJ2-5, with 11 positions matching TRBD2. The CDR3 has 19 amino acids. The germline gives CDR1 DFQATT, CDR2 SNEGSKA (reference sequence). The V and J ends lost 0 bases and 5 bases, in that order; junction bases with no gene match: 17. CDR3 protein: CSARELAGTSGKMAETQYF. The CDR3 DNA sequence: TGCAGTGCTAGAGAGCTGGCGGGGACTAGCGGAAAAATGGCGGAGACCCAGTACTTC.

This clonotype was observed a few times. The genes are TRBV27 and TRBJ2-7; D ambiguous. V gave up 5 bases and J gave up 3 bases, with 14 bases separating them. The germline V gene has CDR1 MNHEY and CDR2 SMNVEV (reference sequence). The CDR3 is 14 amino acids. The CDR3 DNA sequence: TGTGCCAGCAGTCCCGGAGACACCATCTACGAGCAGTACTTC. Amino acids: CASSPGDTIYEQYF.

Ten or more counts support this clonotype. V gene TRBV7-3 combines with J gene TRBJ1-6; D ambiguous. This CDR3 is 13 amino acids long. The V gene's germline CDR1 is SGHTA and CDR2 FQGTGA. V was trimmed by 0 bases and J by 8 bases, leaving 5 bases between them. CDR3 region: CASSLTADSPLHF. The CDR3, as DNA: TGTGCCAGCAGCTTAACGGCAGATTCACCCCTCCACTTT.

This clonotype was seen many times. The rearrangement joins TRBV7-3 to TRBJ2-7; unclear D gene. V was cut by 4 bases and J by 6 bases, with 10 bases left in between. This CDR3 spans 12 amino acids. Germline V gene lookup returns CDR1 SGHTA and CDR2 FQGTGA. Here the CDR3 DNA reads TGTGCCAGCAGCTCATCGTGGCGCGAGCAGTACTTC. It yields the protein CASSSSWREQYF.

This clonotype was seen ten or more times. The CDR3 here is CASSPTGVFTKNIQYF. CDR3 bases: TGTGCCAGCAGCCCAACAGGAGTCTTCACCAAAAACATTCAGTACTTC. The V gene is TRBV7-2, the J gene TRBJ2-4, with a tentative D call TRBD1 (5 bases). The ends were cut back, 5 bases at V and 2 bases at J, with 16 bases in the middle. There are 16 residues in the CDR3. CDR1 and CDR2 from the germline V gene are SGHTA and FQGNSA.

This clonotype was picked up a small number of times. The rearrangement links TRBV30 to TRBJ2-6, with 7 bases lining up with TRBD1. This CDR3 spans 12 amino acids. The germline CDR1 and CDR2 sequences are GTSNPN and SVGIG (reference sequence). Germline trimming cut 2 bases from V and 18 bases from J; bases unmatched to any gene: 10. CDR3 bases: TGTGCCTGGAGTTCTCCAGGACAGGAGGAGACTTTC. As protein: CAWSSPGQEETF.

There are many counts of this clonotype. The chain joins TRBV5-1 to TRBJ2-7; 10 nucleotides line up with TRBD1. With 4 bases clipped from V and 3 bases from J, the junction kept 13 bases outside the gene matches. Germline CDR1 SGHRS, CDR2 YFSETQ. This CDR3 is built from 17 residues. The CDR3 sequence: CASSKRELRDRGYEQYF. In DNA form, the CDR3 reads TGCGCCAGCAGCAAGCGCGAACTCCGGGACAGGGGCTACGAGCAGTACTTC.

This clonotype was seen many times. The genes are TRBV6-1 and TRBJ2-5, with D maybe TRBD1 (5 bases). CDR1 is MNHNS and CDR2 is SASEGT in the germline V gene. Trimming took 10 bases from V and 4 from J, leaving 13 bases between them. This CDR3 has 12 residues. CDR3 in DNA: TGTGCCAACCCAACCAGGGCAGAGACCCAGTACTTC. Protein sequence: CANPTRAETQYF.

This clonotype was counted ten times or more. V usage is TRBV29-1 and J usage is TRBJ2-5; D is perhaps TRBD1 (6 bases). CDR3 length: 15 residues. The germline CDR1 and CDR2 sequences are SQVTM and ANQGSEA. With 0 bases removed from V and 4 bases from J, the gap between germline ends came to 15 bases. This chain's CDR3 is CSVEDETVGAETQYF. The CDR3 nucleotides read TGCAGCGTTGAAGATGAGACAGTGGGGGCAGAGACCCAGTACTTC.

In its sample, this clonotype was seen many times. The chain links TRBV29-1 to TRBJ1-6; D not resolved. Germline values: CDR1 SQVTM, CDR2 ANQGSEA. V lost 4 bases and J 4 bases, leaving 8 bases between the germline ends. The CDR3 extends over 13 amino acids. The CDR3 bases are TGCAGCGTTGGAGGGATTTATAATTCACCCCTCCACTTT. It encodes CSVGGIYNSPLHF.

V usage is TRBV28 and J usage is TRBJ2-7; 9 bases map to TRBD1. Germline values: CDR1 MDHEN, CDR2 SYDVKM. V trimming: 4 bases; J trimming: 1 base; junction bases outside the gene matches: 5. The CDR3 has 15 residues. CDR3 bases: TGTGCCAGCAGTTCCCGGACAGGGGCTTCCTACGAGCAGTACTTC. Translating gives CASSSRTGASYEQYF.

This clonotype was counted many times. The V gene is TRBV12-3 or TRBV12-4, the J gene TRBJ1-2; D uncertain. The CDR3 is 14 amino acids. Trimming removed 4 bases at V and 6 bases at J, with 15 bases between. CDR3: CASSSVGHMHGYTF. The CDR3 nucleotides read TGTGCCAGCAGTTCCGTTGGCCACATGCATGGCTACACCTTC.

The chain combines TRBV3-1 with TRBJ1-5; D remains unclear. This CDR3 spans 15 amino acids. V dropped 1 base and J dropped 4 bases, with 11 bases sitting between them. Per germline, CDR1 LGHDT and CDR2 YNNKEL (reference sequence). CDR3 loop: CASSQGLGGNQPQHF. The CDR3, as DNA: TGTGCCAGCAGCCAAGGGCTGGGTGGTAATCAGCCCCAGCATTTT.

The V and J genes are TRBV12-3 or TRBV12-4 and TRBJ2-2, with D uncertain. Trimming took 6 bases from V and 4 from J, leaving 9 bases between them. This CDR3 contains 13 residues. The CDR3 reads CASRRVGTGELFF. The CDR3 DNA is TGTGCCAGCAGAAGGGTCGGCACCGGGGAGCTGTTTTTT.

In this sample, this clonotype turned up a few times. The chain joins TRBV9 to TRBJ1-1; 8 nucleotides align to TRBD1. J was trimmed by 5 bases and V by 3 bases; bases with no gene match: 3. Germline CDR1 reads SGDLS; CDR2 reads YYNGEE. There are 13 residues in the CDR3. As DNA, the CDR3 is TGTGCCAGCAGCGACAGGGGGGTTACTGAAGCTTTCTTT. Translating gives CASSDRGVTEAFF.

There are many counts of this clonotype. This chain connects TRBV28 to TRBJ1-5, with D perhaps TRBD1 (6 bases). Germline V gene data show CDR1 as MDHEN and CDR2 as SYDVKM. Trimming left V 6 bases short and J 7 bases short, with 13 bases between. The CDR3 length is 13 residues. CDR3 DNA sequence: TGTGCCAGCAGCCGCGGGACAACCCAGCCCCAGCATTTT. Amino acid sequence: CASSRGTTQPQHF.

This clonotype was detected many times. A read error may produce the germline difference seen at one junction end. The chain uses TRBV5-1 and TRBJ1-1; tentative D call: TRBD1 (6 bases). Germline V gene lookup returns CDR1 SGHRS and CDR2 YFSETQ. This CDR3 comprises 14 residues. Here the CDR3 DNA reads TGTGCCAGCAGTTTAGGGGGGGAGAACACTGAAGCTTTCTTT. Amino acid sequence: CASSLGGENTEAFF.

This clonotype was recorded at least ten times. V and J are TRBV6-1 and TRBJ2-3; the D gene is possibly TRBD2 (6 bases). Germline-derived CDR1 and CDR2 are MNHNS and SASEGT. The CDR3 runs 12 residues. V was pared by 8 bases and J by 7 bases, with 13 bases between. Here the CDR3 DNA reads TGTGCCAGCGGACTAAGCGGCCATACGCAGTATTTT. This sequence encodes CASGLSGHTQYF.

This clonotype was counted ten times or more. This chain joins TRBV12-3 or TRBV12-4 and TRBJ2-7; no reliable D call. The ends were cut back, 8 bases at V and 1 base at J, with 9 bases in the middle. The CDR3 totals 12 residues. CDR3 region: CASSKFSYEQYF. In DNA form, the CDR3 reads TGTGCCAGCTCAAAATTTTCCTACGAGCAGTACTTC.

The chain is built from TRBV11-2 and TRBJ1-1, with D unclear. Germline V gene data show CDR1 as SGHAT and CDR2 as FQNNGV. The CDR3 runs 17 residues. The V and J ends lost 2 bases and 1 base respectively, with 17 bases between them. The DNA for the CDR3 is TGTGCCAGCAGCTTAAGGATGAACTCCAGAAGGAACACTGAAGCTTTCTTT. It encodes CASSLRMNSRRNTEAFF.

With regard to this clonotype: A read error may be the cause here, since a much bigger clone is one base away. The genes are TRBV4-2 and TRBJ2-7; D might be TRBD2 (6 bases). Germline values: CDR1 LGHNA, CDR2 YNFKEQ. The CDR3 has 19 amino acids. The V and J ends lost 0 bases and 2 bases respectively, with 23 bases between them. CDR3 amino acids: CASSQDLGFSLATTYEQYF. CDR3 coding DNA: TGTGCCAGCAGCCAAGATCTAGGCTTTAGTCTAGCGACTACCTACGAGCAGTACTTC.

In its sample, this clonotype was seen a few times. The J gene is TRBJ2-5, the V gene TRBV3-1; the match to TRBD2 covers 12 bases. Germline trimming cut 1 base from V and 6 bases from J; bases unmatched to any gene: 3. CDR3 length: 15 residues. The germline CDR1 and CDR2 sequences are LGHDT and YNNKEL (reference sequence). CDR3 loop: CASSQGLAGAKTQYF. DNA of the CDR3: TGTGCCAGCAGCCAAGGACTAGCGGGGGCGAAGACCCAGTACTTC.